Following are 20 T cell receptor beta chains from one sample sequenced in a study of T-cell memory formation after mild COVID-19. TCRdb recomputed calls from the 5' RACE reads with MiXCR, one row per CDR3 protein. The sample holds 470,000 or so distinct CDR3 sequences, 15% to 25% seen once. Sequencing used PBMCs or a T cell subset sorted from them (not recorded which). These receptor sequences come from an adult woman who had mild COVID-19 (a few samples of this study predate the infection). Cell type and time point are not known.

The rearrangement joins TRBV7-8 to TRBJ2-1, with a weak D call TRBD1 (8 bases). Looked up from germline, CDR1 is SGHVS and CDR2 is FQNEAQ. CDR3 size: 17 residues. Trimming left V 5 bases short and J 0 bases short, with 17 bases between. This chain's CDR3 is CASSKGGDRLSYNEQFF. For the CDR3, the DNA is TGTGCCAGCAGCAAGGGGGGGGACAGGCTCTCCTACAATGAGCAGTTCTTC.

The CDR3 loop reads CASSLQGYTDTQYF. The CDR3 DNA reads TGTGCCAGCAGCTTACAGGGTTACACAGATACGCAGTATTTT. V is TRBV7-3 and J is TRBJ2-3; possibly TRBD1 for D (5 bases). The germline V gene encodes CDR1 SGHTA and CDR2 FQGTGA. There are 14 residues in the CDR3. Deletions cut 2 bases from V and 2 bases from J, with 8 bases between.

DNA of the CDR3: TGTGCCAGCTGTCGTGGACAGGGGGCCTTAAATGAGCAGTTCTTC. It codes for CASCRGQGALNEQFF. V is TRBV2 and J is TRBJ2-1; the match to TRBD1 covers 11 bases. The CDR3 runs 15 residues. Germline CDR1 is SNHLY and CDR2 is FYNNEI. The V and J ends lost 8 bases and 7 bases, in that order; junction bases with no gene match: 10.

This chain joins TRBV2 and TRBJ2-1; the D is unclear. Per germline, CDR1 SNHLY and CDR2 FYNNEI. Trimming took off 9 bases at V and 2 bases at J, with 8 bases between the two ends. The CDR3 consists of 12 residues. Here the CDR3 DNA reads TGTGCCAGGACGCGGCCCTACAATGAGCAGTTCTTC. It is translated as CARTRPYNEQFF.

CDR3 nucleotide sequence: TGTGCCAGCCTCCGGGACAGGGGGATGGGTCAGCCCCAGCATTTT. Its protein product is CASLRDRGMGQPQHF. V usage is TRBV6-1 and J usage is TRBJ1-5, with 11 bases aligning to TRBD1. The CDR3 totals 15 residues. J was trimmed by 6 bases and V by 8 bases; bases with no gene match: 9. The germline CDR1 and CDR2 sequences are MNHNS and SASEGT.

This clonotype was found a few times. The chain links TRBV20-1 to TRBJ1-1; D remains ambiguous. V was clipped by 3 bases and J by 6 bases, with 8 bases between them. From germline, CDR1 is DFQATT and CDR2 SNEGSKA (reference sequence). The CDR3 consists of 11 residues. CDR3: CSASYFPEAFF. CDR3 in DNA: TGCAGTGCTAGTTATTTTCCTGAAGCTTTCTTT.

The V and J genes are TRBV7-9 and TRBJ2-3; D ambiguous. Germline CDR1 reads SEHNR; CDR2 reads FQNEAQ (reference sequence). CDR3 length: 14 residues. Trimming left V 3 bases short and J 5 bases short, with 12 bases between. The CDR3 region is CASSFPASEDTQYF. In DNA form, the CDR3 reads TGTGCCAGCAGCTTCCCTGCCAGTGAAGATACGCAGTATTTT.

This clonotype was seen a few times. The V call is TRBV20-1, the J call TRBJ2-6; D is unclear. This CDR3 region has 17 residues. V was trimmed by 0 bases and J by 1 base, leaving 13 bases between them. Per germline, CDR1 DFQATT and CDR2 SNEGSKA (reference sequence). CDR3 DNA: TGCAGTGCTAGAGAGCTCCCAGATAAGTCTGGGGCCAACGTCCTGACTTTC. Translating it yields CSARELPDKSGANVLTF.

V and J are TRBV6-1 and TRBJ1-1; D remains ambiguous. Germline V gene data show CDR1 as MNHNS and CDR2 as SASEGT. Trimming removed 2 bases at V and 1 base at J, with 11 bases between. CDR3 length equals 15 residues. Here the CDR3 reads CASSELGTTNTEAFF. In DNA form, the CDR3 reads TGTGCCAGCAGTGAACTTGGCACCACGAACACTGAAGCTTTCTTT.

Only a few counts were recorded for this clonotype. The rearrangement uses TRBV15 and TRBJ2-5, with 9 bases aligning to TRBD2. The trim removed 1 base at V and 5 bases at J, leaving 5 bases unmatched. The CDR3 loop spans 15 amino acids. The germline CDR1 and CDR2 sequences are LNHNV and YYDKDF (reference sequence). CDR3: CATSRALAGIETQYF. The CDR3 DNA reads TGTGCCACCAGCAGAGCCCTAGCGGGGATTGAGACCCAGTACTTC.

The rearrangement joins TRBV30 to TRBJ2-1, with D uncertain. This CDR3 region has 15 residues. Germline V lookup: CDR1 GTSNPN, CDR2 SVGIG (reference sequence). V lost 2 bases to trimming and J lost 2 bases, with 13 bases between them. CDR3 DNA: TGTGCCTGGAGTTATGACACAGCCCCCTACAATGAGCAGTTCTTC. This encodes CAWSYDTAPYNEQFF.

V and J are TRBV3-1 and TRBJ1-3, with D hard to call. Trimming shortened V by 2 bases and J by 7 bases, and 9 bases separated the two germline ends. Germline CDR1 reads LGHDT; CDR2 reads YNNKEL (reference sequence). The CDR3 is 13 residues long. The CDR3 here is CASSQPTMNTIYF. In DNA form, the CDR3 reads TGTGCCAGCAGCCAACCGACCATGAACACCATATATTTT.

This clonotype showed up just a few times. The rearrangement joins TRBV5-1 to TRBJ2-5; D might be TRBD2 (5 bases). Trimming cost V 0 bases and J 5 bases, with 8 bases left between them. CDR3 size: 13 residues. From germline, CDR1 is SGHRS and CDR2 YFSETQ. The CDR3: CASSLAGMETQYF. The CDR3 DNA reads as TGCGCCAGCAGCTTGGCGGGAATGGAGACCCAGTACTTC. The full variable domain, in which reference TRBV5-1 and TRBJ2-5 provide the parts outside the CDR3, is KAGVTQTPRYLIKTRGQQVTLSCSPISGHRSVSWYQQTPGQGLQFLFEYFSETQRNKGNFPGRFSGRQFSNSRSEMNVSTLELGDSALYLCASSLAGMETQYFGPGTRLLVL.

V usage is TRBV19 and J usage is TRBJ1-4; perhaps TRBD1 as D (5 bases). Germline V lookup: CDR1 LNHDA, CDR2 SQIVND (reference sequence). The CDR3 is 16 residues long. The V and J ends lost 3 bases and 6 bases respectively, with 17 bases between them. The DNA for the CDR3 is TGTGCCAGTAGTATTACGAGGGGCAGGATTTATGAAAAACTGTTTTTT. Translating gives CASSITRGRIYEKLFF. The full variable domain, its missing parts supplied by reference TRBV19 and TRBJ1-4, is DGGITQSPKYLFRKEGQNVTLSCEQNLNHDAMYWYRQDPGQGLRLIYYSQIVNDFQKGDIAEGYSVSREKKESFPLTVTSAQKNPTAFYLCASSITRGRIYEKLFFGSGTQLSVL.

This clonotype was seen a few times. This chain joins TRBV30 and TRBJ1-2; D is ambiguous. V lost 4 bases and J lost 3, with 12 bases in between. Germline loops: CDR1 GTSNPN, CDR2 SVGIG (reference sequence). This CDR3 is built from 13 residues. The CDR3 reads CAWTRGEDYGYTF. The CDR3, as DNA: TGTGCCTGGACTAGAGGAGAAGACTATGGCTACACCTTC.

This clonotype was seen more than once but under ten times. The chain joins TRBV5-1 to TRBJ2-7; D ambiguous. Germline V gene data show CDR1 as SGHRS and CDR2 as YFSETQ. V lost 2 bases to trimming and J lost 5 bases, with 14 bases between them. The CDR3 contains 14 residues. Written as DNA, the CDR3 is TGCGCCAGCAGCTTCTTCGAACCCGGGCACGAGCAGTACTTC. Amino acid sequence: CASSFFEPGHEQYF.

The rearrangement uses TRBV5-1 and TRBJ2-4, with a possible D match to TRBD1 (7 bases). The CDR3 sequence is 13 residues long. Per germline, CDR1 SGHRS and CDR2 YFSETQ. The V end was cut by 0 bases, the J end by 14 bases, with 15 bases between. CDR3 nucleotides: TGCGCCAGCAGCTTGGGATACAGGGGAGGAGAGTACTTC. Amino acid sequence: CASSLGYRGGEYF. Complete variable domain (other parts from reference TRBV5-1 and TRBJ2-4): KAGVTQTPRYLIKTRGQQVTLSCSPISGHRSVSWYQQTPGQGLQFLFEYFSETQRNKGNFPGRFSGRQFSNSRSEMNVSTLELGDSALYLCASSLGYRGGEYFGAGTRLSVL.

The rearrangement links TRBV5-1 to TRBJ2-3; 7 nucleotides align to TRBD1. The CDR3 is 14 amino acids. Germline V gene lookup returns CDR1 SGHRS and CDR2 YFSETQ. With V trimmed by 4 bases and J by 5 bases, 7 bases remained unmatched. DNA for the CDR3: TGCGCCAGCAGCACGGGACAGACCAGAGATACGCAGTATTTT. As protein: CASSTGQTRDTQYF.

This clonotype was counted a few times. The chain couples TRBV10-3 to TRBJ2-5, with a possible D match to TRBD2 (6 bases). The V gene lost 6 bases and the J gene lost 3 bases, with 14 bases spanning the gap. Germline V gene data show CDR1 as ENHRY and CDR2 as SYGVKD. The CDR3 covers 14 residues. CDR3: CAISGIGGEETQYF. DNA for the CDR3: TGTGCCATCAGCGGGATCGGGGGTGAAGAGACCCAGTACTTC.

The rearrangement uses TRBV15 and TRBJ2-7, with D perhaps matching TRBD1 (6 bases). V shed 0 bases and J shed 5 bases, with 14 bases lying between them. This CDR3 has 15 amino acids. Germline CDR1 LNHNV, CDR2 YYDKDF (reference sequence). CDR3 nucleotide sequence: TGTGCCACCAGCAGAGAGGGGGCAGGGGAAAACGAGCAGTACTTC. This sequence encodes CATSREGAGENEQYF.